A selection of T cell receptor beta chains follows, all from one sample in a study of shared clonotypes between healthy human individuals. Profiled with immunoSEQ multiplex PCR; TCRdb holds only in-frame clones, not every one. The sample has 2 million or so clones, over 85% seen once. The source material was naive CD8+ T cells sorted from blood. All receptors derive from a man between 18 and 35 years old in good health. Each CDR3 is given with its conserved first and last residue. Each record gives: D gene, V gene, J gene, clone size, CDR3 DNA, CDR3 protein. D genes are given only for firm matches. Only some rows state a clone size, as once, few, many or a class for expanded clones.

>TRBD2|TRBV2|TRBJ2-1|NA
TGTGCCAGCACCGGAGGACTAGCGGGAGCTGAGCAGTTCTTC
CASTGGLAGAEQFF
>TRBD1|TRBV19|TRBJ1-4|NA
TGTGCCAGTAGTCCGAGGACAGGGTATAATGAAAAACTGTTTTTT
CASSPRTGYNEKLFF
>TRBD2|TRBV10-2|TRBJ2-3|NA
TGCGCCAGCAGTGTAGCGGGTGCTAGCACAGATACGCAGTATTTT
CASSVAGASTDTQYF
>NA|TRBV6-5|TRBJ2-2|NA
TGTGCCAGCAGTTCCCCAGGGTCGAACACCGGGGAGCTGTTTTTT
CASSSPGSNTGELFF
>NA|TRBV4-1|TRBJ2-1|NA
TGCGCCAGCAGCCCGGCCGAGGGGAGCTCCTACAATGAGCAGTTCTTC
CASSPAEGSSYNEQFF
>NA|TRBV19|TRBJ2-7|once
TGTGCCAGTAGTAGAGGGCCTTCCTACGAGCAGTACTTC
CASSRGPSYEQYF
>NA|TRBV9|TRBJ2-6|NA
TGTGCCAGCAGCGTAATGACGGGGAGCTCTGGGGCCAACGTCCTGACTTTC
CASSVMTGSSGANVLTF
>NA|TRBV4-2|TRBJ1-2|NA
TGTGCCAGCAGCCAAGTATTCGACAGTAACTATGGCTACACCTTC
CASSQVFDSNYGYTF
>TRBD2|TRBV6-1|TRBJ2-7|once
TGTGCCAGCTTAACGGGAGGGCCATCCTCCTACGAGCAGTACTTC
CASLTGGPSSYEQYF
>NA|TRBV5-1|TRBJ2-1|NA
TGCGCCAGCAGCTTGGCCTTGTGGGCTAGCTCCTACAATGAGCAGTTCTTC
CASSLALWASSYNEQFF
>NA|TRBV7-2|TRBJ1-5|NA
TGTGCCAGCAGCCTAATGGCCATTTATAGCAATCAGCCCCAGCATTTT
CASSLMAIYSNQPQHF
>TRBD1|TRBV7-9|TRBJ2-7|NA
TGTGCCAGCAGCTTCGGACAGGGGACCTACGAGCAGTACTTC
CASSFGQGTYEQYF
>NA|TRBV29-1|TRBJ2-7|NA
TGCAGCGCCGAAGGGGGGGGCCCCTACGAGCAGTACTTC
CSAEGGGPYEQYF
>TRBD1|TRBV28|TRBJ1-6|NA
TGTGCCAGCAGTATCAGGACAGGCAAAACATATAATTCACCCCTCCACTTT
CASSIRTGKTYNSPLHF
>NA|TRBV5-6|TRBJ2-5|once
TGTGCCAGTCGGATAAGGACCCTGGAGACCCAGTACTTC
CASRIRTLETQYF
>TRBD2|TRBV9|TRBJ2-7|NA
TGTGCCAGCAGCGTAAGCGGGACCCCCGGGCCCTACGAGCAGTACTTC
CASSVSGTPGPYEQYF
>TRBD2|TRBV9|TRBJ2-7|once
TGTGCCAGCAGCGGACCCGGGACTAACTACGAGCAGTACTTC
CASSGPGTNYEQYF
>NA|TRBV4-1|TRBJ1-2|NA
TGCGCCAGCAGCCTAGATCCAAGGTATGGCTACACCTTC
CASSLDPRYGYTF
>NA|TRBV7-9|TRBJ2-3|NA
TGTGCCAGCAGCTCGAATAGGGGGGTCGACACGCAGTATTTT
CASSSNRGVDTQYF
>NA|TRBV11-2|TRBJ2-5|NA
TGTGCCAGCAGCTTCGGGCCTCTTCTCCAAGGGGAGACCCAGTACTTC
CASSFGPLLQGETQYF
>NA|TRBV5-1|TRBJ2-1|NA
TGCGCCAGCAGGACAGAATGGGTACTTAAGAGCTCCTACAATGAGCAGTTCTTC
CASRTEWVLKSSYNEQFF
>TRBD2|TRBV12-5|TRBJ2-3|NA
TGTGCTAGTGGTCCGACCCGGGACCGGGAGGGGGATACGCAGTATTTT
CASGPTRDREGDTQYF
>NA|TRBV9|TRBJ2-7|NA
TGTGCCAGCAGCCCGATTGGTCAGGTAGGCGGCGAGCAGTACTTC
CASSPIGQVGGEQYF
>NA|TRBV5-1|TRBJ1-1|once
TGCGCCAGCAGCTTGGCGGGAGAGGTGGGAGGGACTGAAGCTTTCTTT
CASSLAGEVGGTEAFF
>TRBD2|TRBV9|TRBJ2-3|NA
TGTGCCAGCAGCGTAGATGCTAGCGGGGGGCAGGGCACAGATACGCAGTATTTT
CASSVDASGGQGTDTQYF
>NA|TRBV4-1|TRBJ2-6|NA
TGCGCCAGCAGCCAAGAAGGGCTAGCGACCCGTTCTGGGGCCAACGTCCTGACTTTC
CASSQEGLATRSGANVLTF
>TRBD2|TRBV29-1|TRBJ2-3|NA
TGCAGCGTCGGACTAGCGGGGGGGGCAGATACGCAGTATTTT
CSVGLAGGADTQYF
>TRBD1|TRBV28|TRBJ1-4|NA
TGTGCCAGCAGTTCCCGAGTGGGGACAGGGGATGTGGAAAAACTGTTTTTT
CASSSRVGTGDVEKLFF
>TRBD2|TRBV5-4|TRBJ2-3|once
TGTGCCAGCAGCCCCGGGCGGGGGATGGGGACGGATACGCAGTATTTT
CASSPGRGMGTDTQYF
>TRBD1|TRBV7-9|TRBJ2-7|NA
TGTGCCAGCAGCCACCGGGACAGGTTCTACGAGCAGTACTTC
CASSHRDRFYEQYF
>NA|TRBV27|TRBJ1-1|few
TGTGCCAGCACCGCCGGGGGGGCGAACACTGAAGCTTTCTTT
CASTAGGANTEAFF
>TRBD2|TRBV6-5|TRBJ2-3|NA
TGTGCCAGCAGGACTAGCGGGAGTATAGATACGCAGTATTTT
CASRTSGSIDTQYF
>NA|TRBV4-1|TRBJ2-2|NA
TGCGCCAGCAGCCAAGGGTTCGGGGAATCTGGGGAGCTGTTTTTT
CASSQGFGESGELFF
>NA|TRBV29-1|TRBJ1-3|few
TGCAGCGCCCACGAAGGGACCCGAAACACCATATATTTT
CSAHEGTRNTIYF
>NA|TRBV9|TRBJ1-1|NA
TGTGCCAGCAGCGTAGAGCGGGAGACGGCAGAAGCTTTCTTT
CASSVERETAEAFF
>TRBD1|TRBV27|TRBJ1-2|NA
TGTGCCAGCAGTCCGACAGGGATCTTCTATGGCTACACCTTC
CASSPTGIFYGYTF
>TRBD2|TRBV28|TRBJ2-7|NA
TGTGCCAGCAGTTTTACATTAGGACTAGCGGGGGGGCACGAGCAGTACTTC
CASSFTLGLAGGHEQYF
>NA|TRBV28|TRBJ2-7|NA
TGTGCCAGCAGTTTAGGCGGCTCCTACGAGCAGTACTTC
CASSLGGSYEQYF
>NA|TRBV5-6|TRBJ2-2|NA
TGTGCCAGCAGCTATTCTACTTGGAGAATCGGGGAGCTGTTTTTT
CASSYSTWRIGELFF
>NA|TRBV2|TRBJ2-7|NA
TGTGCCAGCACCACGGGCGAGCAGTACTTC
CASTTGEQYF
>TRBD2|TRBV27|TRBJ2-7|NA
TGTGCCAGCAGTCCCGAGGCGGGAGGATACTACGAGCAGTACTTC
CASSPEAGGYYEQYF
>NA|TRBV4-1|TRBJ2-1|NA
TGCGCCAGCAGCCAAGACCCTGCCCACAATGAGCAGTTCTTC
CASSQDPAHNEQFF
>NA|TRBV27|TRBJ2-1|few
TGTGCCAGCAGTTTATCGGGGAGCTCCTACAATGAGCAGTTCTTC
CASSLSGSSYNEQFF
>NA|TRBV28|TRBJ1-1|NA
TGTGCCAGCAGGAGCATGGTGAACACTGAAGCTTTCTTT
CASRSMVNTEAFF
>TRBD1|TRBV28|TRBJ2-7|NA
TGTGCCAGCAGCCCTCCAGGGACAGGGAGTCACGAGCAGTACTTC
CASSPPGTGSHEQYF
>NA|TRBV4-1|TRBJ1-1|NA
TGCGCCAGCAGCCAGATCCGTGGGGAAGCTTTCTTT
CASSQIRGEAFF
>NA|TRBV6-6|TRBJ1-1|NA
TGTGCCAGCAGTTACAGCAATGAAGCTTTCTTT
CASSYSNEAFF
>TRBD2|TRBV7-2|TRBJ2-5|NA
TGTGCCAGCAGCTTAAGGCTAGCGGGAGCGGAGACCCAGTACTTC
CASSLRLAGAETQYF
>TRBD1|TRBV7-9|TRBJ2-7|once
TGTGCCAGCAGCTTAGCACAGGGGCACTCCTACGAGCAGTACTTC
CASSLAQGHSYEQYF
>NA|TRBV5-4|TRBJ2-7|NA
TGTGCCAGCAGCCAAGGCCCAATAAGGGCCTTC
CASSQGPIRAF
>TRBD2|TRBV27|TRBJ2-7|NA
TGTGCCAGCAGTACACTAGCGGGGGGAGTGTACGAGCAGTACTTC
CASSTLAGGVYEQYF
>NA|TRBV7-8|TRBJ1-1|NA
TGTGCCAGCAGCTTAGTTGTGGGTCCGGCCACTGAAGCTTTCTTT
CASSLVVGPATEAFF
>NA|TRBV30|TRBJ1-1|NA
TGTGCCTGGCCCCGGCGCTCCTTTCCCCTACTGAACACTGAAGCTTTCTTT
CAWPRRSFPLLNTEAFF
>NA|TRBV29-1|TRBJ2-1|NA
TGCAGCGTGATAGGGACCAGCTCCTACAATGAGCAGTTCTTC
CSVIGTSSYNEQFF
>NA|TRBV9|TRBJ1-1|NA
TGTGCCAGCAGCCAAGGAGGGGGGACTGAAGCTTTCTTT
CASSQGGGTEAFF
>TRBD2|TRBV7-9|TRBJ2-2|once
TGTGCCAGCAGCGACTGGGGGGGAGACACCGGGGAGCTGTTTTTT
CASSDWGGDTGELFF
>NA|TRBV11-2|TRBJ1-3|NA
TGTGCCAGCAGCTTAGAGGGTTGGGGCTCTGGAAACACCATATATTTT
CASSLEGWGSGNTIYF
>NA|TRBV4-3|TRBJ2-1|NA
TGCGCCAGCAGCCAAGATACCCCTCCTGTGAACTACAATGAACAGTTCTTC
CASSQDTPPVNYNEQFF
>TRBD1|TRBV11-2|TRBJ1-1|NA
TGTGCCAGCAGCCCTAGAACAGGGGGCTCGAACACTGAAGCTTTCTTT
CASSPRTGGSNTEAFF